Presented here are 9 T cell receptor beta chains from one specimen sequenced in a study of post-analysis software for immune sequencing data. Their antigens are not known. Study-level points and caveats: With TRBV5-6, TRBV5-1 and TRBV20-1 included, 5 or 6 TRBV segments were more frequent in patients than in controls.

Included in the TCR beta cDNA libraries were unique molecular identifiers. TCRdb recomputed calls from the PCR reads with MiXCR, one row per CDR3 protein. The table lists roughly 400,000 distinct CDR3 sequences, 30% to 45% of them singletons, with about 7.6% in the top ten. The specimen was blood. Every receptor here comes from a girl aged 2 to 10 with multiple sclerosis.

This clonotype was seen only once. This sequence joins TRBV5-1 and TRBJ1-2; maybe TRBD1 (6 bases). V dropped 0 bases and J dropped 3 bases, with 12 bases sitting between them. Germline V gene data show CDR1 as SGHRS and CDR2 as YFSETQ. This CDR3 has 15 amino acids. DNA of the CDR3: TGCGCCAGCAGCTTGGGTCCAGGGGTGGACTATGGCTACACCTTC. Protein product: CASSLGPGVDYGYTF. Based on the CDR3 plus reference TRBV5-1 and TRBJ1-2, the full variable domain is KAGVTQTPRYLIKTRGQQVTLSCSPISGHRSVSWYQQTPGQGLQFLFEYFSETQRNKGNFPGRFSGRQFSNSRSEMNVSTLELGDSALYLCASSLGPGVDYGYTFGSGTRLTVV.

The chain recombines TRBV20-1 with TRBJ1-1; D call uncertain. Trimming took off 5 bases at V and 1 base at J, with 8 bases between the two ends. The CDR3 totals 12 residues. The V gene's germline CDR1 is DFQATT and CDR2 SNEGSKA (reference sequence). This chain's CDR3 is CSAGMGNTEAFF. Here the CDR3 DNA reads TGCAGTGCTGGGATGGGGAACACTGAAGCTTTCTTT.

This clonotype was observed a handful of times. CDR3 in DNA: TGTGCCATCCAATATGAAGAGTTAGCGGGGACAGATACGCAGTATTTT. It encodes CAIQYEELAGTDTQYF. This chain connects TRBV10-3 to TRBJ2-3, with 8 bases matching TRBD2. Germline assignment: CDR1 ENHRY and CDR2 SYGVKD. V dropped 8 bases and J dropped 3; count of bases not matched to a gene: 13. CDR3 length equals 16 residues.

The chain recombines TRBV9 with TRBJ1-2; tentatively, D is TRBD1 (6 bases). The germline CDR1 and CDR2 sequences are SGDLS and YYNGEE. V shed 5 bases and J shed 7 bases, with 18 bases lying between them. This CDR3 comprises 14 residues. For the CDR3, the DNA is TGTGCCAGCAGGCACGGGACAAATTTGGGTGGCTACACCTTC. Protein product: CASRHGTNLGGYTF.

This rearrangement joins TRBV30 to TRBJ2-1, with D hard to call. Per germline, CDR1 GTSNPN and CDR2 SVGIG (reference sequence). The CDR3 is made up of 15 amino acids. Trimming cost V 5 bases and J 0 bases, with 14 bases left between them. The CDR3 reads CAWASSAVSYNEQFF. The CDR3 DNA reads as TGTGCCTGGGCGTCGTCAGCAGTCTCCTACAATGAGCAGTTCTTC.

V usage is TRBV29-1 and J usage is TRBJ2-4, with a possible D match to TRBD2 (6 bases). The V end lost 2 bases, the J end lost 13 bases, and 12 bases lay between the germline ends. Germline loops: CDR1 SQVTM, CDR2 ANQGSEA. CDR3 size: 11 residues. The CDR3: CSVERPAGQYF. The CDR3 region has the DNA TGCAGCGTTGAAAGACCTGCGGGGCAGTACTTC.

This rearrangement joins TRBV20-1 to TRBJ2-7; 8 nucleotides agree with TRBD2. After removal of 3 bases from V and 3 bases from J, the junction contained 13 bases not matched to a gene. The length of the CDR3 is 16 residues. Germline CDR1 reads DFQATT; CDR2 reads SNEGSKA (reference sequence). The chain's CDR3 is CSARDPTSGGGYEQYF. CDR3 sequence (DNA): TGCAGTGCTAGGGACCCTACTAGCGGAGGGGGCTACGAGCAGTACTTC.

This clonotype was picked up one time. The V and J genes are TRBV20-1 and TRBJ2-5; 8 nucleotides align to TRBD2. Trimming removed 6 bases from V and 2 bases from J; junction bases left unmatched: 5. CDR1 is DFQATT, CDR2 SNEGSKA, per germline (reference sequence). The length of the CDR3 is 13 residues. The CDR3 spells CSALAGTQETQYF. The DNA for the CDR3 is TGCAGTGCCTTAGCGGGGACACAAGAGACCCAGTACTTC.

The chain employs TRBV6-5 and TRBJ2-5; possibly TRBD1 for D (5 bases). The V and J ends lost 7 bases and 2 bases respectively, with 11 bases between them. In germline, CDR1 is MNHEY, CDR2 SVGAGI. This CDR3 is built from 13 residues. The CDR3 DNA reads TGTGCCAGCACTAAAGACAGACAAGAGACCCAGTACTTC. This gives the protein CASTKDRQETQYF.